These 20 T cell receptor beta chains were sequenced from one sample in a study of shared clonotypes between healthy human individuals (dated by TCRdb to about 2020). CD8 naive samples were obtained by positive selection for CCR7 among CD45RO-negative cells, yielding a CD45RA+CCR7+ population from which TemRA cells were excluded. The method was the immunoSEQ multiplex PCR assay. Here the immuneACCESS table is served through TCRdb, limited to in-frame sequences with V and J called. Missing clones are a known gap in these copies; in checked studies unresolved V genes cover under half, and the rest lacks a known reason. The sample table shows about 1,900,000 clones, and about 94% are seen once. The top ten clones comprise 0.9% to 1.5% of the sample. Sequenced sample: naive CD8+ T cells sorted from blood. The cell subset or site label on this specimen signifies: CD45RA+CCR7+. Source of these receptors: a man between 18 and 35 years old in good health.

The rearrangement joins TRBV27 to TRBJ2-1; D ambiguous. V was cut by 4 bases and J by 2 bases, with 6 bases left in between. CDR3 length: 13 amino acids. Germline assignment: CDR1 MNHEY and CDR2 SMNVEV (reference sequence). CDR3 coding DNA: TGTGCCAGCAGTTCACCCCCCTACAATGAGCAGTTCTTC. This sequence encodes CASSSPPYNEQFF.

This chain connects TRBV27 to TRBJ2-1; D call uncertain. The CDR3 length is 14 residues. Germline V lookup: CDR1 MNHEY, CDR2 SMNVEV (reference sequence). V dropped 3 bases and J dropped 7 bases, with 13 bases sitting between them. The chain's CDR3 is CASSFPTMTNEQFF. The CDR3 coding sequence is TGTGCCAGCAGTTTTCCCACTATGACAAATGAGCAGTTCTTC.

The chain is built from TRBV6-6 and TRBJ1-1; D possibly corresponds to TRBD1 (5 bases). The V gene lost 4 bases and the J gene lost 0 bases, with 12 bases spanning the gap. Germline V gives CDR1 MNHNY, CDR2 SVGAGI (reference sequence). The CDR3 is 15 amino acids. The chain's CDR3 is CASSWGGNMNTEAFF. Here the CDR3 DNA reads TGTGCCAGCAGTTGGGGCGGGAACATGAACACTGAAGCTTTCTTT.

V usage is TRBV4-1 and J usage is TRBJ2-7, with D possibly being TRBD2 (7 bases). V shed 1 base and J shed 6 bases, with 16 bases lying between them. This CDR3 has 15 amino acids. Germline V gene sequence: CDR1 MGHRA, CDR2 YSYEKL. The CDR3 reads CASSQVAGAISEQYF. CDR3 DNA sequence: TGCGCCAGCAGCCAAGTCGCGGGGGCGATTTCCGAGCAGTACTTC.

The V gene is TRBV5-4, the J gene TRBJ2-7; D call uncertain. There are 12 residues in the CDR3. V shed 3 bases and J shed 5 bases, with 9 bases lying between them. The V gene's germline CDR1 is SGHNT and CDR2 YYREEE (reference sequence). The CDR3 protein is CASSSFGHEQYF. For the CDR3, the DNA is TGTGCCAGCAGCTCTTTTGGTCACGAGCAGTACTTC.

This rearrangement joins TRBV9 to TRBJ2-5; D remains ambiguous. The V end lost 1 base, the J end lost 0 bases, and 7 bases lay between the germline ends. The CDR3 runs 14 residues. CDR1 and CDR2 from the germline V gene are SGDLS and YYNGEE. This CDR3 reads CASSVSADQETQYF. DNA for the CDR3: TGTGCCAGCAGCGTAAGCGCGGACCAAGAGACCCAGTACTTC.

The genes are TRBV30 and TRBJ2-7; no definite D call. V was cut by 0 bases and J by 7 bases, with 13 bases left in between. Germline CDR1 reads GTSNPN; CDR2 reads SVGIG (reference sequence). This CDR3 is built from 13 residues. The CDR3 region has the DNA TGTGCCTGGAGTGTACATCGGGTGGGGGAGCAGTACTTC. Translating gives CAWSVHRVGEQYF.

This clone was counted a single time. V and J are TRBV4-3 and TRBJ2-1; a possible D gene is TRBD1 (5 bases). Germline CDR1 reads LGHNA; CDR2 reads YSLEER. With 4 bases removed from V and 6 bases from J, the gap between germline ends came to 19 bases. This CDR3 is built from 16 residues. The DNA for the CDR3 is TGCGCCAGCAGCCCCAAGGTGGGGCCCATCCTCAATGAGCAGTTCTTC. This gives the protein CASSPKVGPILNEQFF.

The rearrangement uses TRBV27 and TRBJ2-7; 7 bases match TRBD2. CDR1 and CDR2 (germline): MNHEY, SMNVEV (reference sequence). V was pared by 4 bases and J by 0 bases, with 9 bases of the junction left unmatched. The CDR3 loop spans 16 amino acids. CDR3 region: CASSSRTSPSSYEQYF. DNA for the CDR3: TGTGCCAGCAGTTCCCGGACTAGTCCTAGCTCCTACGAGCAGTACTTC.

The rearrangement joins TRBV4-3 to TRBJ2-1, with a tentative D call TRBD2 (6 bases). From germline, CDR1 is LGHNA and CDR2 YSLEER. This CDR3 comprises 16 residues. V was cut by 0 bases and J by 6 bases, with 15 bases left in between. CDR3 in DNA: TGCGCCAGCAGCCAAGAATCGTGGGGACTGGGCAATGAGCAGTTCTTC. Translation: CASSQESWGLGNEQFF.

The chain carries TRBV7-2 and TRBJ1-5; D not resolved. CDR1 and CDR2 (germline): SGHTA, FQGNSA. V was pared by 1 base and J by 0 bases, with 10 bases between. CDR3 size: 16 residues. CDR3 loop: CASSLDRTYSNQPQHF. In nucleotides, the CDR3 is TGTGCCAGCAGCTTAGATCGAACTTATAGCAATCAGCCCCAGCATTTT.

The chain uses TRBV28 and TRBJ1-4; D remains unclear. V lost 6 bases and J lost 5, with 4 bases in between. The CDR3 sequence is 11 residues long. The V gene's germline CDR1 is MDHEN and CDR2 SYDVKM. The CDR3 nucleotides read TGTGCCAGCAGCCAGAATGAAAAACTGTTTTTT. Protein: CASSQNEKLFF.

The V and J genes are TRBV4-1 and TRBJ2-7; TRBD1 might be the D (6 bases). The germline V and J ends were trimmed by 1 base and 2 bases, with 15 bases remaining between them. The CDR3 loop spans 16 amino acids. Germline CDR1 MGHRA, CDR2 YSYEKL. CDR3 nucleotide sequence: TGCGCCAGCAGCCAAGGGGACGGGACAACACCCTACGAGCAGTACTTC. Translation: CASSQGDGTTPYEQYF.

The chain uses TRBV9 and TRBJ1-2, with 8 bases matching TRBD1. The CDR3 consists of 14 residues. The V segment lost 4 bases and the J segment 0 bases; nucleotides outside the gene matches: 2. Germline V lookup: CDR1 SGDLS, CDR2 YYNGEE. CDR3 region: CASSTGGANYGYTF. For the CDR3, the DNA is TGTGCCAGCAGCACAGGGGGGGCTAACTATGGCTACACCTTC.

Regarding this clone: Other DNA variants within this sample encode the same CDR3. The chain couples TRBV5-4 to TRBJ2-7; D tentatively reads TRBD1 or TRBD2 (5 bases each). V lost 3 bases, J lost 2 bases, and 9 bases lay in between. Germline V gene sequence: CDR1 SGHNT, CDR2 YYREEE (reference sequence). This CDR3 contains 13 residues. CDR3: CASSSGTAYEQYF. The CDR3 DNA is TGTGCCAGCAGCTCGGGGACGGCCTACGAGCAGTACTTC.

With regard to this clone: Other DNA sequences within the sample encode an identical CDR3. This chain links TRBV5-4 with TRBJ2-7; TRBD1 matches 7 bases. Per germline, CDR1 SGHNT and CDR2 YYREEE (reference sequence). This CDR3 region has 13 residues. The V segment lost 0 bases and the J segment 4 bases; nucleotides outside the gene matches: 1. CDR3 residues: CASSLDRGYEQYF. The CDR3 DNA follows: TGTGCCAGCAGCTTGGACAGGGGTTACGAGCAGTACTTC.

The gene calls are TRBV9 and TRBJ1-3, with D possibly matching TRBD1 (6 bases). From germline, CDR1 is SGDLS and CDR2 YYNGEE. The CDR3 is 15 amino acids. V was clipped by 3 bases and J by 0 bases, with 10 bases between them. CDR3 protein: CASSETGFSGNTIYF. CDR3 DNA: TGTGCCAGCAGCGAAACAGGGTTCTCTGGAAACACCATATATTTT.

The genes are TRBV10-3 and TRBJ2-7, with D perhaps TRBD1 or TRBD2 (5 bases each). Germline-derived CDR1 and CDR2 are ENHRY and SYGVKD. This CDR3 region has 12 residues. V lost 11 bases to trimming and J lost 0 bases, with 11 bases between them. The CDR3 sequence is CAAGTPSYEQYF. DNA for the CDR3: TGTGCCGCTGGGACCCCCTCCTACGAGCAGTACTTC.

The CDR3: CASSGASNYGYTF. The DNA for the CDR3 is TGTGCCAGCAGCGGAGCCTCTAACTATGGCTACACCTTC. The chain uses TRBV9 and TRBJ1-2; D unclear. CDR3 length: 13 residues. Germline CDR1 SGDLS, CDR2 YYNGEE. V lost 3 bases and J 0 bases, leaving 6 bases between the germline ends.

This clone came up once. The rearrangement joins TRBV6-6 to TRBJ2-2; D is ambiguous. CDR3 length: 12 amino acids. From germline, CDR1 is MNHNY and CDR2 SVGAGI (reference sequence). The V and J ends lost 0 bases and 8 bases respectively, with 4 bases between them. The CDR3 loop is CASSYSGGELFF. The DNA of the CDR3 is TGTGCCAGCAGTTACTCGGGTGGGGAGCTGTTTTTT.